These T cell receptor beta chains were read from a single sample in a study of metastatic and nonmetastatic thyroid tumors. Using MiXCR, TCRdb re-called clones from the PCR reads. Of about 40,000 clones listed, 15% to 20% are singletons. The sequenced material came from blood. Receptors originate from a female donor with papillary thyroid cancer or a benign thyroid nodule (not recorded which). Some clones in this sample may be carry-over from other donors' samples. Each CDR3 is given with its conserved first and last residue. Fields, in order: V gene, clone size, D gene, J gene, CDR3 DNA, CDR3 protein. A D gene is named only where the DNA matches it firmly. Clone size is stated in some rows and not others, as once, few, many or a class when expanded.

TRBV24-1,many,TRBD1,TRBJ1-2,TGTGCCACCAGTGATACCCAGGGGGTCTATGGCTACACCTTC,CATSDTQGVYGYTF
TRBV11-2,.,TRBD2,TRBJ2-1,TGTGCCAGCAGCCTAAGACTAGCGGGGACGGTCCACAATGAGCAGTTCTTC,CASSLRLAGTVHNEQFF
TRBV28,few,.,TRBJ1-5,TGTGCCAGCATCGAGGGGACGAATCAGCCCCCCCATTTT,CASIEGTNQPPHF
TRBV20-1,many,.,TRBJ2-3,TGCAGTGCTAGAGAGTCGGCTAGCACAGATACGCAGTATTTT,CSARESASTDTQYF
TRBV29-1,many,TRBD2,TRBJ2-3,TGCAGCGTTAGGACTAGCGGGAGTGGGACGCAGTATTTT,CSVRTSGSGTQYF
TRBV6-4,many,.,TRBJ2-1,TGTGCCAGCAGTGACACGGTGACAGGCGAGCAGTTCTTC,CASSDTVTGEQFF
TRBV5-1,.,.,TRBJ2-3,TGCGCCAGCAGCTTACTCTCAGATACGCAGTATTTT,CASSLLSDTQYF
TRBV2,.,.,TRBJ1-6,TGTGCCAGAAGACAGGAAGATAATTCACCCCCCCAATTT,CARRQEDNSPPQF
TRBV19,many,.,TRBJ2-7,TGTGCCAGTAGTATAGATGTAGGGGGCGAGCAGTACTTC,CASSIDVGGEQYF
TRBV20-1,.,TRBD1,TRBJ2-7,TGCAGTGCTAGACGAGGGGGCAGCTCCTACGAGAAGTACTTC,CSARRGGSSYEKYF
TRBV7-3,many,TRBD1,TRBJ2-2,TGTGCCAGCAGCACCGGACAGGGGAGAACCGGGGAGCTGTTTTTT,CASSTGQGRTGELFF
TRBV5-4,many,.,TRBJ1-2,TGTGCCAGCAGCCGTCAGGGTTCGGGGGGTGGCTACACCTTC,CASSRQGSGGGYTF
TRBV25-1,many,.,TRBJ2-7,TGTGCCAGCTATGACAGCTCCTACGAGCAGTACTTC,CASYDSSYEQYF
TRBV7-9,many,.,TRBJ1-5,TGTGCCAGCAGCCTAGAGGGCTCCCTTGATCAGCCCCAGCATTTT,CASSLEGSLDQPQHF
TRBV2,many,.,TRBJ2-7,TGTGCCAGCAGTGACGGTTTCTACGAGCAGTACTTC,CASSDGFYEQYF
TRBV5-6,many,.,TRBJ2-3,TGTGCCAGCAGCTTGAACGGACTCAGCACAGATACGCAGTATTTT,CASSLNGLSTDTQYF
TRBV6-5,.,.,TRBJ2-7,TGTGCCAGCAGTTACCGGGACATGTACGAGCAGTACTTC,CASSYRDMYEQYF
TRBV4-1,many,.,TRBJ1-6,TGCGCCAGCAGCCAAGAGGTTCACGGTTATAATTCACCCCTCCACTTT,CASSQEVHGYNSPLHF
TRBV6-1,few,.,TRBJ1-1,TGTGCCAGCAGTGATTTGACCAACACTGAAGCTTTCTTT,CASSDLTNTEAFF
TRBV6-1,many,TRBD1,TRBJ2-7,TGTGCCAGCAGTGACCCCGGGACAGCCTCCTACGAGCAGTACTTC,CASSDPGTASYEQYF
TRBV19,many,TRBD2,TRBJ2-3,TGTGCCAGTAGTCCCTCGACTAGCGGGGGGCTAGGGAGCACAGATACGCAGTATTTT,CASSPSTSGGLGSTDTQYF
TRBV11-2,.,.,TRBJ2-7,TGTGCCAGCAGCTTAGGAGGGTTCGCAAGTTCCGAGCAGTACTTC,CASSLGGFASSEQYF
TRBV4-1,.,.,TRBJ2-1,TGCGCCGTCAGCCAAGATCCCGGGGACGATGAGCAGTTCTTC,CAVSQDPGDDEQFF